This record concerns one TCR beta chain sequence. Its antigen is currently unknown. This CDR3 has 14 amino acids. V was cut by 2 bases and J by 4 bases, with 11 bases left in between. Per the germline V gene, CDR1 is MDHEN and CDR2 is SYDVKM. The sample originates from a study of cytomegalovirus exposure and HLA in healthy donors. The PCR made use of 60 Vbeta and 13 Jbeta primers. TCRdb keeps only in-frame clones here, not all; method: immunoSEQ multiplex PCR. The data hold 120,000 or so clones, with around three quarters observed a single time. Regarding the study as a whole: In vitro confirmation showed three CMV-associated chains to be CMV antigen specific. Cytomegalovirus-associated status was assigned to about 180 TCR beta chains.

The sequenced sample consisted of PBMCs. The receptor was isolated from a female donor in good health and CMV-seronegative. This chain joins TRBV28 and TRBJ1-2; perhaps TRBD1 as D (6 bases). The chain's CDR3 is CASSLPPGVYGYTF. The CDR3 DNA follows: TGTGCCAGCAGTTTACCCCCAGGGGTCTATGGCTACACCTTC.